This record concerns one T cell receptor (beta chain) sequence. These data are taken from a study of chemoradiotherapy in HPV16-positive cancers. Germline-derived CDR1 and CDR2 are MDHEN and SYDVKM. The CDR3 contains 14 residues. V was trimmed by 8 bases and J by 7 bases, leaving 20 bases between them. Sequenced by immunoSEQ multiplex PCR; TCRdb stores in-frame clones only, minus some. This table holds around 23,000 clones, around nine tenths found once. This rearrangement joins TRBV28 to TRBJ1-2, with D perhaps matching TRBD1 (6 bases). This receptor was taken from a human donor with HPV-associated anogenital cancer. Specimen: blood, collected from a patient who underwent chemoradiotherapy. The CDR3 DNA is TGTGCCAGCGACAGGCCGGGGGCGGGGGCTGGCTACACCTTC. This gives the protein CASDRPGAGAGYTF.